What follows describes a single T cell receptor beta chain. The data originate from a study of graft-versus-host responses after intestinal transplantation. For the study at large: Recipients got multivisceral, liver-intestinal, or isolated intestinal transplants.

The repertoire was sequenced with immunoSEQ multiplex PCR; TCRdb's copy has only in-frame clones and lacks some. This table has some 5,700 clones, 25% to 30% appearing once. With 2 bases removed from V and 0 bases from J, the gap between germline ends came to 6 bases. This CDR3 is built from 14 residues. Germline V gene data show CDR1 as MNHNS and CDR2 as SASEGT. General study results and limits: Maximum circulating GvH clone levels tracked with early post-transplant HvG decreases.

The chain joins TRBV6-1 to TRBJ2-3; D not certain. This specimen was alloreactive CD4+ T cells from a mixed lymphocyte reaction culture, taken before transplantation. Subset given: CFSE-low proliferating T cells sorted from roughly six-day pre-transplant mixed lymphocyte reaction (GvH or HvG direction). This clonotype was obtained from a human patient who was an organ donor for intestinal transplantation. The DNA of the CDR3 is TGTGCCAGCAGTGAACAGGCTAGCACAGATACGCAGTATTTT. Protein sequence: CASSEQASTDTQYF.